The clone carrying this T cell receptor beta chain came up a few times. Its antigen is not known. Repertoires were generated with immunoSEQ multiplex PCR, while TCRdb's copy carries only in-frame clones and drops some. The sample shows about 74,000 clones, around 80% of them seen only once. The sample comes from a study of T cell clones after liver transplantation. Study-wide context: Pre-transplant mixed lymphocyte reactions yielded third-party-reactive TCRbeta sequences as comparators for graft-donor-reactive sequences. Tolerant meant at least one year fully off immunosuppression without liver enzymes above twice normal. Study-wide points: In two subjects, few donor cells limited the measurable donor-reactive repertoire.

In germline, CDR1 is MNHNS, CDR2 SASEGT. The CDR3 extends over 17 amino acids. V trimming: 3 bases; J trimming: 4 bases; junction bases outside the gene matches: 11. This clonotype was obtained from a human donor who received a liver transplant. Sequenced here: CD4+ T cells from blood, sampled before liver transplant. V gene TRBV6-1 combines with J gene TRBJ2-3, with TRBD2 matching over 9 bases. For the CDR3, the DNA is TGTGCCAGCAGTGACCCGGGGGTAGCGGGAGTGGCAGATACGCAGTATTTT. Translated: CASSDPGVAGVADTQYF.